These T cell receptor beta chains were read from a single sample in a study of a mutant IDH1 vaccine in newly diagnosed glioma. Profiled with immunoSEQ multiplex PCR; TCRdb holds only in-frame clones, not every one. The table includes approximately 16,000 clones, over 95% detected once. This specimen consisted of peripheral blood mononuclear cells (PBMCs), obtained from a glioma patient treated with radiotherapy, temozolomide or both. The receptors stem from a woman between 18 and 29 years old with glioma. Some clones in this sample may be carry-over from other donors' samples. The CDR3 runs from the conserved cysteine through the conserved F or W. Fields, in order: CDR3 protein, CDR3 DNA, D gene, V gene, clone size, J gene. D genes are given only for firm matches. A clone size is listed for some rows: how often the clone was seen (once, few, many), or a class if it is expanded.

CDR3: CASSEFVIEAEAFF
DNA: TGTGCCAGCAGTGAATTTGTCATTGAGGCTGAAGCTTTCTTT
D: .
V: TRBV6-1
size: .
J: TRBJ1-1

CDR3: CASSSLAAQGAYEQYF
DNA: TGTGCCAGCAGCTCCCTAGCAGCCCAGGGGGCCTACGAGCAGTACTTC
D: TRBD1
V: TRBV7-6
size: .
J: TRBJ2-7

CDR3: CASIFGTEQYF
DNA: TGTGCCAGCATCTTCGGGACCGAGCAGTACTTC
D: .
V: TRBV2
size: .
J: TRBJ2-7

CDR3: CASSAERATEAFF
DNA: TGTGCCAGCAGCGCTGAGAGGGCCACTGAAGCTTTCTTT
D: .
V: TRBV7-8
size: .
J: TRBJ1-1

CDR3: CASSPAGYSYNEQFF
DNA: TGTGCCAGCAGCCCCGCAGGGTACTCCTACAATGAGCAGTTCTTC
D: .
V: TRBV7-9
size: few
J: TRBJ2-1

CDR3: CASSIQGAGSPLHF
DNA: TGTGCCAGTAGTATCCAGGGGGCAGGGTCACCCCTCCACTTT
D: TRBD1
V: TRBV19
size: once
J: TRBJ1-6

CDR3: CASSLPQRGTDTQYF
DNA: TGTGCCAGCAGTCTCCCCCAGCGGGGCACAGATACGCAGTATTTT
D: .
V: TRBV27
size: .
J: TRBJ2-3

CDR3: CASSLEDGADTQYF
DNA: TGTGCCAGCAGCTTGGAGGACGGTGCAGATACGCAGTATTTT
D: .
V: TRBV5-4
size: .
J: TRBJ2-3

CDR3: CASSPRTGSYSPLHF
DNA: TGTGCCAGCTCACCCAGGACAGGATCGTATTCACCCCTCCACTTT
D: TRBD1
V: TRBV18
size: .
J: TRBJ1-6

CDR3: CASSLGGTGNTIYF
DNA: TGTGCCAGCAGCTTGGGAGGGACTGGAAACACCATATATTTT
D: .
V: TRBV5-5
size: .
J: TRBJ1-3

CDR3: CASSETETNEKLFF
DNA: TGTGCCAGCAGTGAAACTGAGACTAATGAAAAACTGTTTTTT
D: .
V: TRBV2
size: .
J: TRBJ1-4

CDR3: CASSSGQGGDTQYF
DNA: TGCGCCAGCAGCTCGGGACAGGGTGGAGATACGCAGTATTTT
D: TRBD1
V: TRBV5-1
size: .
J: TRBJ2-3

CDR3: CASSLVGGNYGYTF
DNA: TGTGCCAGCAGCTTAGTAGGAGGGAACTATGGCTACACCTTC
D: .
V: TRBV7-2
size: .
J: TRBJ1-2

CDR3: CASSQKGTGANYGYTF
DNA: TGTGCCAGCAGCCAAAAAGGGACAGGGGCGAACTATGGCTACACCTTC
D: TRBD1
V: TRBV9
size: .
J: TRBJ1-2

CDR3: CASSIGVVRVGEQFF
DNA: TGTGCCAGTAGTATAGGGGTAGTTCGGGTGGGTGAGCAGTTCTTC
D: .
V: TRBV19
size: .
J: TRBJ2-1

CDR3: CASSQLTGRSGNTIYF
DNA: TGTGCCAGCAGCCAACTAACAGGGAGAAGTGGAAACACCATATATTTT
D: .
V: TRBV14
size: .
J: TRBJ1-3

CDR3: CASPDSGTGLYEQYF
DNA: TGTGCCAGCCCCGATTCCGGGACAGGGCTGTACGAGCAGTACTTC
D: TRBD1
V: TRBV28
size: .
J: TRBJ2-7

CDR3: CASGTTTGANYGYTF
DNA: TGTGCTAGTGGCACCACGACGGGAGCTAACTATGGCTACACCTTC
D: .
V: TRBV12-5
size: .
J: TRBJ1-2

CDR3: CASRGPSEPLHF
DNA: TGCGCCAGCAGAGGACCCTCAGAACCCCTCCACTTT
D: .
V: TRBV5-1
size: .
J: TRBJ1-6

CDR3: CASTRTGGGLSKNIQYF
DNA: TGTGCCAGCACCAGGACAGGGGGCGGTTTGTCCAAAAACATTCAGTACTTC
D: TRBD1
V: TRBV11-2
size: .
J: TRBJ2-4

CDR3: CASSYRTGWTGYGYTF
DNA: TGTGCCAGCAGTTACCGGACAGGCTGGACTGGCTATGGCTACACCTTC
D: TRBD1
V: TRBV6-5
size: once
J: TRBJ1-2

CDR3: CASSKWTGPNTIYF
DNA: TGCGCCAGCAGCAAATGGACAGGACCAAACACCATATATTTT
D: TRBD1
V: TRBV5-1
size: .
J: TRBJ1-3

CDR3: CASSLAFNTGGGYTF
DNA: TGTGCCAGCAGCTTGGCCTTCAATACAGGAGGTGGCTACACCTTC
D: .
V: TRBV5-4
size: .
J: TRBJ1-2

CDR3: CSVDSGNTIYF
DNA: TGCAGCGTTGACTCGGGGAACACCATATATTTT
D: .
V: TRBV29-1
size: .
J: TRBJ1-3